This T cell receptor (beta chain) is from a study of blood T cells in healthy people across ages. Looked up from germline, CDR1 is LGHDT and CDR2 is YNNKEL (reference sequence). V lost 0 bases and J 4 bases, leaving 12 bases between the germline ends. The length of the CDR3 is 15 residues. PCR was performed a second time for about 7 to 12 cycles using a sample-barcoded 5' primer and a J-beta primer mix. MiXCR, applied by TCRdb to the 5' RACE reads, yields one record per CDR3 protein. The repertoire consists of 1.5 million to 2 million distinct CDR3 sequences, with 49% occurring once and the leading ten covering less than 2.5%.

The sample was blood. This sequence originates from a woman between 35 and 50 years old in good health. The genes are TRBV3-1 and TRBJ1-1; D remains ambiguous. For the CDR3, the DNA is TGTGCCAGCAGCCAAGAACGGCCGGGAACCACTGAAGCTTTCTTT. Translating it yields CASSQERPGTTEAFF.